The sequence of this T cell receptor beta chain was determined in a study of T-cell reconstitution after alpha-beta-depleted transplantation in children (TCRdb year 2016). Regarding the complete study: The study quantitatively tracked T-cell immune reconstitution after TCRalphabeta/CD19-depleted allogeneic hematopoietic cell transplantation in children using TCR repertoire profiling.

The treatment or condition label of this sample denotes: allogeneic hematopoietic cell transplantation with graft depleted of TCRalphabeta T cells and CD19 B cells. TCRalphabeta/CD19-depleted allogeneic hematopoietic cell grafts were given to the transplant recipients, all of whom were children. Including cysteine and phenylalanine, the CDR3 has 20 amino acids. Of the read, only the CDR3 DNA is kept; its 60 bases are in frame from base 1. CDR1 and CDR2 (SGHAT, FQDESV) derive from the germline V gene (reference sequence). V is cut by 3 bases and J by 0 bases, and the space between the germline ends is 24 bases. General findings and caveats noted by the study authors: In some patients, high TCRbeta diversity at day 60 was attributed to recipient T cells and intrathymic progenitors that had survived conditioning. Over subsequent months, a decline in hyperexpanded clone frequencies was noted, and after one year, T-cell counts and TCRbeta diversity were mostly ascribed to newly produced T cells. The apparently early alphabetaT-cell count recovery about two months after transplant was reportedly dependent on only several hundred rapidly expanded clones derived from non-depleted graft cells.

Libraries were prepared through PCR. The instrument given in TCRdb is Illumina HiSeq 2500. TCR libraries were prepared with molecular barcoding, using unique molecular identifiers to normalize TCRbeta repertoire quantification. In-frame beta chains were kept once TCRdb had trimmed the public reads at Q25 with fastp and called clones with MiXCR. Rows are unified per CDR3 protein, each entry keeping the most common DNA and genes. This sample is represented by around 270,000 distinct CDR3 sequences; 6.5% to 9% of them were singletons. The ten largest clones add up to 9.1% of the sample. This clonotype was found a few times. No antigen is known for it. Base qualities are not provided; no much larger clone lies one nucleotide away.

The sequence is built from TRBV11-1 and TRBJ2-1; the D element could tentatively be TRBD1 or TRBD2, as 5 bases agree for each. This receptor was taken from a female patient aged 2-10 years who had a stem cell transplant for Fanconi anemia, so the T cells may come from the graft donor. Sequencing used peripheral blood, obtained 360 days after TCRalphabeta/CD19-depleted stem cell transplant. The nucleotide sequence reads TGTGCCAGCAGCTTGTTAAAAGTTGTTGGGGGAAGATCCTCCTACAATGAGCAGTTCTTC. Its amino acids are CASSLLKVVGGRSSYNEQFF.